Listed here are 31 T cell receptor beta chains from one sample, sequenced in a study of shared clonotypes between healthy human individuals. Sequenced by immunoSEQ multiplex PCR; TCRdb stores in-frame clones only, minus some. In the table there are about 2.4 million clones, approximately 93% of which are singletons. Sequences were obtained from naive CD4+ T cells from PBMCs. Subset indicated: CD45RA+ positively selected. Receptors originate from a man younger than 35 in good health. Some clones in this sample may be carry-over from other donors' samples.

CDR3 sequence reads: CASSPLGTSGSPTQYF. In nucleotides, the CDR3 is TGCGCCAGCAGCCCCCTCGGGACTAGCGGGAGCCCTACGCAGTATTTT. This chain connects TRBV4-1 to TRBJ2-3; 14 nucleotides match TRBD2. The V gene end was trimmed by 4 bases and the J gene end by 8 bases; junction bases not matched to a gene: 8. In germline, CDR1 is MGHRA, CDR2 YSYEKL. This CDR3 is built from 16 residues.

In the case of this clone: Different DNA sequences within this sample yield the same CDR3. For the CDR3, the DNA is TGCAGCGTCCAGGGTACTGGAAACACCATATATTTT. The encoded protein is CSVQGTGNTIYF. The chain employs TRBV29-1 and TRBJ1-3; a possible D gene is TRBD1 (5 bases). Trimming took 6 bases from V and 2 from J, leaving 8 bases between them. CDR1 is SQVTM, CDR2 ANQGSEA, per germline. The CDR3 runs 12 residues.

The chain carries TRBV28 and TRBJ2-3, with TRBD2 identical over 10 bases. Per germline, CDR1 MDHEN and CDR2 SYDVKM. The CDR3 has 16 amino acids. Trimming cost V 6 bases and J 3 bases; bases outside gene matches: 9. CDR3 in amino acids: CASRDGSGRVTDTQYF. The CDR3, as DNA: TGTGCCAGCAGGGACGGGAGCGGGAGGGTAACAGATACGCAGTATTTT.

V usage is TRBV5-1 and J usage is TRBJ2-3, with TRBD1 matching 8 bases. J was trimmed by 5 bases and V by 6 bases; bases with no gene match: 8. From germline, CDR1 is SGHRS and CDR2 YFSETQ. The CDR3 is made up of 14 amino acids. CDR3 DNA: TGCGCCAGCAATCTCCAGGGGGCAGTAGATACGCAGTATTTT. Amino acid sequence: CASNLQGAVDTQYF.

The chain couples TRBV28 to TRBJ1-5; D may be TRBD1 (5 bases). This CDR3 region has 15 residues. Deletions cut 7 bases from V and 7 bases from J, with 20 bases between. Per the germline V gene, CDR1 is MDHEN and CDR2 is SYDVKM. The CDR3 nucleotides are TGTGCCAGCACTCCTTCACCCGGCAGGGACCAGCCCCAGCATTTT. Protein sequence: CASTPSPGRDQPQHF.

This rearrangement joins TRBV5-1 to TRBJ1-1, with TRBD1 matching 7 bases. Trimming cost V 4 bases and J 1 base; bases outside gene matches: 10. Germline V CDR1 and CDR2: SGHRS, YFSETQ. There are 16 residues in the CDR3. The CDR3 coding sequence is TGCGCCAGCAGCATAGGAACCGGGACAGCGAACACTGAAGCTTTCTTT. This codes for CASSIGTGTANTEAFF.

The rearrangement uses TRBV10-3 and TRBJ2-7, with TRBD2 matching over 8 bases. Germline CDR1 reads ENHRY; CDR2 reads SYGVKD. The J segment lost 2 bases and the V segment lost 8 bases, leaving 5 bases of the junction unmatched. The CDR3 runs to 13 residues. The CDR3 nucleotides are TGTGCCATCCGGGGGGGACCCACCTACGAGCAGTACTTC. It translates to CAIRGGPTYEQYF.

In regard to this clone: Other nucleotide sequences from this sample produce the same CDR3. The DNA of the CDR3 is TGTGCCAGCAGCTTAGGGACGGCGAACACCGGGGAGCTGTTTTTT. Translating gives CASSLGTANTGELFF. This chain links TRBV7-6 with TRBJ2-2; D call uncertain. CDR1 and CDR2 (germline): SGHVS, FNYEAQ. Trimming removed 1 base from V and 0 bases from J, with 6 bases in between. The CDR3 spans 15 residues.

This sequence joins TRBV2 and TRBJ2-5; 7 nucleotides match TRBD2. The CDR3 consists of 15 residues. CDR1 is SNHLY, CDR2 FYNNEI, per germline. After removal of 7 bases from V and 5 bases from J, the junction contained 13 bases not matched to a gene. The CDR3 reads CASKSEGGPGETQYF. The CDR3, as DNA: TGTGCCAGCAAGTCAGAGGGAGGGCCCGGGGAGACCCAGTACTTC.

J is TRBJ2-3 and V is TRBV4-3, with TRBD2 matching over 11 bases. With V trimmed by 0 bases and J by 2 bases, 10 bases remained unmatched. This CDR3 has 19 amino acids. From germline, CDR1 is LGHNA and CDR2 YSLEER. CDR3 amino acids: CASSQDRRVAGGYTDTQYF. The CDR3 nucleotides are TGCGCCAGCAGCCAAGATCGCAGGGTAGCGGGAGGGTACACAGATACGCAGTATTTT.

This clone was seen only once. The chain carries TRBV6-6 and TRBJ1-1; a weak D match, TRBD1 (5 bases). V lost 2 bases to trimming and J lost 6 bases, with 10 bases between them. Germline V lookup: CDR1 MNHNY, CDR2 SVGAGI (reference sequence). The CDR3 covers 13 residues. The CDR3 DNA follows: TGTGCCAGCAGTTACGCCGGGACCTCTGAAGCTTTCTTT. Protein sequence: CASSYAGTSEAFF.

The chain has TRBV5-5 and TRBJ2-7, with D perhaps matching TRBD1 or TRBD2 (5 bases each). The CDR3 sequence is 14 residues long. The germline gives CDR1 SGHKS, CDR2 YYEKEE (reference sequence). V was shortened by 2 bases and J by 0 bases, with 9 bases between the two germline ends. In DNA form, the CDR3 reads TGTGCCAGCAGCTTTCGAGGGGCCTCCTACGAGCAGTACTTC. It specifies CASSFRGASYEQYF. Using reference TRBV5-5 and TRBJ2-7 for the parts outside the CDR3, the full variable domain is DAGVTQSPTHLIKTRGQQVTLRCSPISGHKSVSWYQQVLGQGPQFIFQYYEKEERGRGNFPDRFSARQFPNYSSELNVNALLLGDSALYLCASSFRGASYEQYFGPGTRLTVT.

The chain uses TRBV21-1 and TRBJ1-1. TRBV21-1 is deemed a pseudogene. This CDR3 comprises 15 residues. CDR3 DNA sequence: TGTGCCAGCAGCAAAGTGTCGCCAGCGAACACTGAAGCTTTCTTT. Protein: CASSKVSPANTEAFF.

This clone was observed a single time. This sequence joins TRBV5-8 and TRBJ1-2; tentatively, D is TRBD1 (6 bases). The germline gives CDR1 SGHTS, CDR2 YDEGEE. The CDR3 covers 15 residues. V lost 4 bases and J 1 base, leaving 14 bases between the germline ends. For the CDR3, the DNA is TGTGCCAGCAGCGGACGGACAGACTTTAACTATGGCTACACCTTC. This codes for CASSGRTDFNYGYTF.

This chain uses TRBV9 with TRBJ2-3; D not certain. This CDR3 is built from 13 residues. Germline loops: CDR1 SGDLS, CDR2 YYNGEE. Between the trimmed V and J ends, which lost 0 bases and 7 bases, there was a span of 9 bases. This chain's CDR3 is CASSVGATNTQYF. As DNA, the CDR3 is TGTGCCAGCAGCGTAGGGGCGACCAATACGCAGTATTTT.

J is TRBJ2-1 and V is TRBV6-1, with 9 bases matching TRBD1. V lost 7 bases and J lost 6; bases outside the gene matches: 10. CDR1 is MNHNS and CDR2 is SASEGT in the germline V gene. The CDR3 spans 15 residues. CDR3 in DNA: TGTGCCAGCACCGTTAAAGGACAGGGGTTCAATGAGCAGTTCTTC. The encoded protein is CASTVKGQGFNEQFF.

The chain is built from TRBV4-1 and TRBJ1-3; D call uncertain. CDR1 is MGHRA, CDR2 YSYEKL, per germline. The CDR3 spans 16 residues. V lost 1 base and J lost 0, with 10 bases in between. CDR3 loop: CASSQGISSSGNTIYF. CDR3 coding DNA: TGCGCCAGCAGCCAAGGGATCTCTAGCTCTGGAAACACCATATATTTT.

This clone has only one observation. The chain has TRBV30 and TRBJ2-5, with a possible D match to TRBD1 (7 bases). CDR3 length: 16 amino acids. V was clipped by 3 bases and J by 5 bases, with 22 bases between them. Germline CDR1 reads GTSNPN; CDR2 reads SVGIG (reference sequence). The CDR3 loop is CAWSDLTRAGGETQYF. DNA of the CDR3: TGTGCCTGGAGCGACCTCACTAGGGCAGGGGGGGAGACCCAGTACTTC.

This sequence joins TRBV28 and TRBJ1-5; tentative D call: TRBD1 (5 bases). This CDR3 comprises 15 residues. V was shortened by 7 bases and J by 0 bases, with 13 bases between the two germline ends. CDR1 is MDHEN and CDR2 is SYDVKM in the germline V gene. The CDR3 DNA reads TGTGCCAGCATCCCCGGGGGAACTAGCAATCAGCCCCAGCATTTT. As protein: CASIPGGTSNQPQHF. Full variable domain (rest looked up from reference TRBV28 and TRBJ1-5): DVKVTQSSRYLVKRTGEKVFLECVQDMDHENMFWYRQDPGLGLRLIYFSYDVKMKEKGDIPEGYSVSREKKERFSLILESASTNQTSMYLCASIPGGTSNQPQHFGDGTRLSIL.

On this clone: Other DNA sequences within the sample encode an identical CDR3. V usage is TRBV18 and J usage is TRBJ1-5, with unresolved D. Germline CDR1 reads KGHSH; CDR2 reads LQKENI. V shed 1 base and J shed 3 bases, with 7 bases lying between them. This CDR3 has 14 amino acids. The CDR3 coding sequence is TGTGCCAGCTCACCACAGGGTGTCAATCAGCCCCAGCATTTT. Protein: CASSPQGVNQPQHF.

This chain joins TRBV18 and TRBJ2-2; no reliable D call. The CDR3 has 13 residues. V gave up 5 bases and J gave up 0 bases, with 4 bases separating them. CDR1 is KGHSH, CDR2 LQKENI, per germline. DNA for the CDR3: TGTGCCAGCTCATTCGCGAACACCGGGGAGCTGTTTTTT. Protein sequence: CASSFANTGELFF.

This chain links TRBV28 with TRBJ2-7; D is perhaps TRBD2 (6 bases). There are 15 residues in the CDR3. Germline lookup yields CDR1 MDHEN and CDR2 SYDVKM. Trimming pared 4 bases from V and 3 bases from J, leaving 16 bases between. The CDR3 DNA sequence: TGTGCCAGCAGTTCCCTCGCGGGGTCGTTCTACGAGCAGTACTTC. Protein: CASSSLAGSFYEQYF.

V gene TRBV14 combines with J gene TRBJ2-7; the match to TRBD1 covers 11 bases. Germline CDR1 and CDR2: SGHDN and FVKESK. The CDR3 is 16 residues long. The trim removed 1 base at V and 0 bases at J, leaving 2 bases unmatched. The CDR3 DNA sequence: TGTGCCAGCAGCCAAGGGGGGACAGGGGGCTCCTACGAGCAGTACTTC. This gives the protein CASSQGGTGGSYEQYF.

The V and J genes are TRBV5-6 and TRBJ2-1, with D possibly matching TRBD2 (6 bases). Germline lookup yields CDR1 SGHDT and CDR2 YYEEEE. The V end was cut by 3 bases, the J end by 10 bases, with 23 bases between. The CDR3 is made up of 16 amino acids. In nucleotides, the CDR3 is TGTGCCAGCAGCTCCCGAACCGGGGGACCCTCTAGGGAGCAGTTCTTC. Translation gives CASSSRTGGPSREQFF.

The chain employs TRBV14 and TRBJ2-1; D is tentatively TRBD1 or TRBD2 (5 bases each). Germline V gene sequence: CDR1 SGHDN, CDR2 FVKESK. CDR3 length equals 20 residues. V lost 1 base and J 4 bases, leaving 26 bases between the germline ends. The DNA of the CDR3 is TGTGCCAGCAGCCAAGCTCCACCGGGGCGCCGGTCGGAAGATTACAATGAGCAGTTCTTC. It translates to CASSQAPPGRRSEDYNEQFF.

This chain uses TRBV27 with TRBJ2-7; D gene ambiguous. The CDR3 covers 13 residues. V was pared by 2 bases and J by 6 bases, with 11 bases between. Germline loops: CDR1 MNHEY, CDR2 SMNVEV (reference sequence). Written as DNA, the CDR3 is TGTGCCAGCAGTTTAACGTTTACTTCCGAGCAGTACTTC. It yields the protein CASSLTFTSEQYF.

The chain combines TRBV5-4 with TRBJ1-2; D uncertain. Trimming stripped 0 bases from V and 8 bases from J, with 11 bases between. CDR3 size: 13 residues. Germline CDR1 SGHNT, CDR2 YYREEE (reference sequence). This CDR3 is CASSLGHPGGYTF. DNA for the CDR3: TGTGCCAGCAGCTTGGGGCACCCAGGCGGCTACACCTTC.

On this clone: Other DNA sequences from this sample encode an identical CDR3 as well. This sequence joins TRBV19 and TRBJ1-5; D unclear. Deletions cut 6 bases from V and 2 bases from J, with 5 bases between. This CDR3 is built from 12 residues. The germline gives CDR1 LNHDA, CDR2 SQIVND (reference sequence). This chain's CDR3 is CASSRGNQPQHF. The CDR3 DNA sequence: TGTGCCAGTAGCCGCGGCAATCAGCCCCAGCATTTT.

The DNA for the CDR3 is TGTGCCAGCATCAGGGGGACAGGGAACACAGATACGCAGTATTTT. It encodes CASIRGTGNTDTQYF. V and J are TRBV6-1 and TRBJ2-3, with 9 bases lining up with TRBD1. The CDR3 consists of 15 residues. J lost 2 bases, V lost 7 bases, and 7 bases had no gene match. Germline V CDR1 and CDR2: MNHNS, SASEGT.

This clone was observed a single time. The chain joins TRBV4-2 to TRBJ2-5, with D possibly matching TRBD2 (5 bases). TRBJ2-7 explains the end of the DNA better; the J call may be wrong. The CDR3 runs to 15 residues. Germline CDR1 is LGHNA and CDR2 is YNFKEQ. CDR3 sequence: CASSQLATNSYEQYF. As DNA, the CDR3 is TGTGCCAGCAGCCAACTTGCGACTAACTCCTACGAGCAGTACTTC.

The V gene is TRBV5-1, the J gene TRBJ1-2; D not certain. The V gene lost 0 bases and the J gene lost 6 bases, with 18 bases spanning the gap. Looked up from germline, CDR1 is SGHRS and CDR2 is YFSETQ. This CDR3 region has 16 residues. The CDR3 bases are TGCGCCAGCAGCTTGGGCTCGTGGGTTTTCGACCATGGCTACACCTTC. This translates into CASSLGSWVFDHGYTF.